One sample yielded the 9 T cell receptor beta chains listed below, sequenced in a study of human T cells and chemical hapten exposure. TCRdb reanalysed the RACE reads using MiXCR and keeps one entry per CDR3 protein. The sample holds about 140,000 distinct CDR3 sequences, roughly 10% seen once. Time point: patch test 2, 6 weeks after DPC sensitization. Treatment in this sample: therapeutic diphenylcyclopropenone sensitization with weekly scalp DPC. Sequenced material: whole blood, taken in connection with sensitization to the hapten diphenylcyclopropenone (DPC). The receptors were sampled from a woman aged 45-65 years with alopecia areata. Some clones in this sample may be carry-over from other donors' samples.

This clonotype occurred a few times. The chain links TRBV29-1 to TRBJ1-2; D possibly corresponds to TRBD1 (5 bases). The CDR3 is 14 residues long. Trimming stripped 0 bases from V and 3 bases from J, with 11 bases between. The germline V gene has CDR1 SQVTM and CDR2 ANQGSEA. CDR3 sequence: CSVEDGAGYYGYTF. The DNA for the CDR3 is TGCAGCGTTGAAGATGGGGCGGGGTACTATGGCTACACCTTC. Drawing the rest from reference TRBV29-1 and TRBJ1-2, the complete variable domain is SAVISQKPSRDICQRGTSLTIQCQVDSQVTMMFWYRQQPGQSLTLIATANQGSEATYESGFVIDKFPISRPNLTFSTLTVSNMSPEDSSIYLCSVEDGAGYYGYTFGSGTRLTVV.

The chain combines TRBV5-1 with TRBJ2-3, with D uncertain. Trimming removed 2 bases at V and 0 bases at J, with 4 bases between. The CDR3 runs 13 residues. CDR1 SGHRS and CDR2 YFSETQ come from the germline V gene. The CDR3 DNA reads as TGCGCCAGCAGCTTCGGGAGCACAGATACGCAGTATTTT. Protein product: CASSFGSTDTQYF.

The table lists this clonotype with a few counts. V and J are TRBV2 and TRBJ2-1; TRBD2 matches 8 bases. CDR3 length: 16 amino acids. Germline-derived CDR1 and CDR2 are SNHLY and FYNNEI. V lost 4 bases and J lost 1; bases outside the gene matches: 6. This CDR3 reads CASSGSGAHSYNEQFF. CDR3 in DNA: TGTGCCAGCAGTGGTAGCGGGGCCCATTCCTACAATGAGCAGTTCTTC. The full variable domain, with the rest looked up from reference TRBV2 and TRBJ2-1, is EPEVTQTPSHQVTQMGQEVILRCVPISNHLYFYWYRQILGQKVEFLVSFYNNEISEKSEIFDDQFSVERPDGSNFTLKIRSTKLEDSAMYFCASSGSGAHSYNEQFFGPGTRLTVL.

This clonotype was seen a few times. The chain carries TRBV4-3 and TRBJ2-7, with 10 bases aligning to TRBD2. Trimming took 1 base from V and 7 from J; bases not matched to a gene: 13. The length of the CDR3 is 17 residues. CDR1 is LGHNA and CDR2 is YSLEER in the germline V gene. CDR3 residues: CASSQAPGLATNEEQYF. DNA for the CDR3: TGCGCCAGCAGCCAAGCCCCGGGACTAGCGACCAATGAGGAGCAGTACTTC.

This clonotype was counted many times. The chain carries TRBV30 and TRBJ1-1, with D perhaps TRBD1 (6 bases). The CDR3 contains 14 residues. Germline lookup yields CDR1 GTSNPN and CDR2 SVGIG (reference sequence). V lost 4 bases and J lost 0, with 12 bases in between. CDR3 in amino acids: CAWIGGPVNTEAFF. CDR3 coding DNA: TGTGCCTGGATTGGGGGGCCCGTGAACACTGAAGCTTTCTTT.

This clonotype was seen at least ten times. The chain recombines TRBV14 with TRBJ2-1, with D hard to call. Germline-derived CDR1 and CDR2 are SGHDN and FVKESK. V was trimmed by 0 bases and J by 0 bases, leaving 6 bases between them. This CDR3 has 15 amino acids. The CDR3 DNA reads as TGTGCCAGCAGCCAAGAACCGGTCTCCTACAATGAGCAGTTCTTC. Translating gives CASSQEPVSYNEQFF.

This clonotype was detected many times. CDR3 in DNA: TGTGCCAGCAACGGACTAGCGGGAGTCCTCACCGGGGAGCTGTTTTTT. Protein product: CASNGLAGVLTGELFF. This chain links TRBV7-8 with TRBJ2-2; TRBD2 matches at 13 bases. Per germline, CDR1 SGHVS and CDR2 FQNEAQ. J lost 4 bases, V lost 7 bases, and 6 bases had no gene match. The CDR3 covers 16 residues.

This clonotype was observed a few times. The chain recombines TRBV7-3 with TRBJ2-4; the match to TRBD1 covers 7 bases. Germline assignment: CDR1 SGHTA and CDR2 FQGTGA. The J segment lost 3 bases and the V segment lost 5 bases, leaving 7 bases of the junction unmatched. The CDR3 loop spans 15 amino acids. The CDR3 here is CASSRDRDSKNIQYF. CDR3 coding DNA: TGTGCCAGCAGCCGCGACCGGGACAGCAAAAACATTCAGTACTTC.

At least ten counts were recorded for this clonotype. The rearrangement links TRBV20-1 to TRBJ2-7, with 10 bases that match TRBD2. The CDR3 has 14 residues. Germline V gives CDR1 DFQATT, CDR2 SNEGSKA (reference sequence). The J segment lost 7 bases and the V segment lost 3 bases, leaving 9 bases of the junction unmatched. The CDR3 protein is CSASLLAGAKEQYF. The CDR3 DNA reads TGCAGTGCTAGCCTCCTAGCGGGAGCAAAGGAGCAGTACTTC.